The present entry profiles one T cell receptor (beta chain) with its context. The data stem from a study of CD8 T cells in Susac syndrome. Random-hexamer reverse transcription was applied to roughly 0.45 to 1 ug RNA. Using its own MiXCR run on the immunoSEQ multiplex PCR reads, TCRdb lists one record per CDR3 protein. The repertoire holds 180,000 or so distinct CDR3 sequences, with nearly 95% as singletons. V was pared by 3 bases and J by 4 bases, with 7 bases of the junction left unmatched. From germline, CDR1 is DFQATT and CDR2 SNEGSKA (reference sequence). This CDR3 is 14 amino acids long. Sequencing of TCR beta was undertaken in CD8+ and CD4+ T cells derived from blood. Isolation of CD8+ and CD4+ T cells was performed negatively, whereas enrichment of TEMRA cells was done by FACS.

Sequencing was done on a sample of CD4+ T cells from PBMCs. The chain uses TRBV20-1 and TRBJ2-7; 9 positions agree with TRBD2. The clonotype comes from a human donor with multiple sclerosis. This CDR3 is CSARSSSGKYEQYF. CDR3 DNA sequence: TGCAGTGCTAGGTCGTCTAGCGGGAAGTACGAGCAGTACTTC.